The 22 T cell receptor beta chains below were found in one sample sequenced in a study of cytomegalovirus exposure and HLA in healthy donors. PCR used 60 Vbeta primers and 13 Jbeta primers. Sequencing used immunoSEQ multiplex PCR; TCRdb keeps in-frame clones, though not all of them. The sample consists of about 52,000 clones, roughly 72% of them appearing once. Source material: PBMCs. These receptors came from a woman aged 50 to 60 in good health and CMV-seronegative.

The chain uses TRBV18 and TRBJ2-7, with 8 positions matching TRBD1. V shed 6 bases and J 5 bases; nucleotides not matched to a gene: 6. This CDR3 spans 13 amino acids. Germline V gene data show CDR1 as KGHSH and CDR2 as LQKENI. This chain's CDR3 is CASSKPTGDEQYF. DNA of the CDR3: TGTGCCAGCTCGAAGCCGACAGGGGACGAGCAGTACTTC.

The J gene is TRBJ1-2, the V gene TRBV10-3; D may be TRBD1 (5 bases). The V gene's germline CDR1 is ENHRY and CDR2 SYGVKD. The length of the CDR3 is 15 residues. Trimming took off 2 bases at V and 0 bases at J, with 10 bases between the two ends. The CDR3: CAISERGLPNYGYTF. The DNA of the CDR3 is TGTGCCATCAGTGAGAGGGGTCTCCCTAACTATGGCTACACCTTC.

The chain carries TRBV5-8 and TRBJ1-2, with D possibly matching TRBD1 (5 bases). V lost 4 bases and J 4 bases, leaving 14 bases between the germline ends. Germline values: CDR1 SGHTS, CDR2 YDEGEE. CDR3 length equals 14 residues. The CDR3 spells CASSQNWGAYGYTF. Written as DNA, the CDR3 is TGTGCCAGCAGCCAAAACTGGGGCGCCTATGGCTACACCTTC.

The V gene is TRBV11-2, the J gene TRBJ2-5; 11 bases map to TRBD2. V gave up 1 base and J gave up 3 bases; unmatched junction bases: 10. This CDR3 contains 18 residues. In germline, CDR1 is SGHAT, CDR2 FQNNGV. The CDR3 nucleotides read TGTGCCAGCAGCTTAGGGTTGAGTGGGGGACTAGCGGAAGAGACCCAGTACTTC. Amino acid sequence: CASSLGLSGGLAEETQYF.

The V gene is TRBV4-2, the J gene TRBJ2-3; 9 bases agree with TRBD1. Looked up from germline, CDR1 is LGHNA and CDR2 is YNFKEQ. CDR3 length: 15 amino acids. V lost 4 bases to trimming and J lost 3 bases; unmatched junction nucleotides: 5. CDR3 protein: CASSRRTGDTDTQYF. The CDR3 region has the DNA TGTGCCAGCAGCCGAAGGACAGGGGATACAGATACGCAGTATTTT.

V gene TRBV5-1 combines with J gene TRBJ2-1; 7 bases align to TRBD1. In germline, CDR1 is SGHRS, CDR2 YFSETQ. The CDR3 contains 14 residues. J lost 10 bases, V lost 4 bases, and 11 bases had no gene match. The CDR3 region is CASSVGTAGEEQFF. In DNA, the CDR3 is TGCGCCAGCAGCGTCGGGACAGCAGGAGAGGAGCAGTTCTTC.

The chain links TRBV7-2 to TRBJ2-7; no reliable D call. Germline V gene data show CDR1 as SGHTA and CDR2 as FQGNSA. V was pared by 4 bases and J by 5 bases, with 18 bases between. CDR3 length equals 15 residues. In DNA, the CDR3 is TGTGCCAGCAGCTCTGACCGACTGGTGGTGAACGAGCAGTACTTC. Its translation: CASSSDRLVVNEQYF.

The rearrangement links TRBV19 to TRBJ1-2; D gene ambiguous. CDR3 length equals 13 residues. Germline CDR1 reads LNHDA; CDR2 reads SQIVND (reference sequence). Between the trimmed V and J ends, which lost 7 bases and 1 base, there was a span of 10 bases. The CDR3 is CASNAGINYGYTF. CDR3 DNA: TGTGCCAGTAATGCAGGTATTAACTATGGCTACACCTTC. The whole variable domain, filled in from reference TRBV19 and TRBJ1-2, reads DGGITQSPKYLFRKEGQNVTLSCEQNLNHDAMYWYRQDPGQGLRLIYYSQIVNDFQKGDIAEGYSVSREKKESFPLTVTSAQKNPTAFYLCASNAGINYGYTFGSGTRLTVV.

This chain links TRBV18 with TRBJ1-4, with 9 positions matching TRBD1. This CDR3 spans 14 amino acids. Germline V lookup: CDR1 KGHSH, CDR2 LQKENI. V was clipped by 6 bases and J by 8 bases; unmatched bases: 7. In DNA form, the CDR3 reads TGTGCCAGCTCGACAGGGGGAGGTGAAGAAAAACTGTTTTTT. This sequence encodes CASSTGGGEEKLFF. The full variable domain, in which reference TRBV18 and TRBJ1-4 provide the parts outside the CDR3, is NAGVMQNPRHLVRRRGQEARLRCSPMKGHSHVYWYRQLPEEGLKFMVYLQKENIIDESGMPKERFSAEFPKEGPSILRIQQVVRGDSAAYFCASSTGGGEEKLFFGSGTQLSVL.

The chain joins TRBV6-4 to TRBJ2-7, with a possible D match to TRBD1 (6 bases). Germline CDR1 is MRHNA and CDR2 is SNTAGT. V was clipped by 5 bases and J by 3 bases, with 11 bases between them. This CDR3 region has 13 residues. The CDR3 here is CASSKGTFYEQYF. The CDR3 DNA reads as TGTGCCAGCAGTAAGGGGACATTCTACGAGCAGTACTTC.

Concerning this clone itself: The conserved closing phenylalanine or tryptophan is absent in this CDR3, likely reflecting a read error. The limits of the CDR3 on the DNA are not certain, so only TCRdb's listed CDR3 is given. CDR3: CSAPDREPANL. This chain connects TRBV20-1 to TRBJ1-2; the listed D gene, TRBD1, was not tested against the DNA. The CDR3 totals 11 residues, both ends included. The germline V gene has CDR1 DFQATT and CDR2 SNEGSKA (reference sequence).

The rearrangement uses TRBV5-1 and TRBJ2-7, with TRBD2 identical over 13 bases. Germline values: CDR1 SGHRS, CDR2 YFSETQ. There are 17 residues in the CDR3. V lost 0 bases and J lost 5; bases outside the gene matches: 8. As DNA, the CDR3 is TGCGCCAGCAGCTTGGCCGGGACTAGCGGGATAGGTAACGAGCAGTACTTC. It is translated as CASSLAGTSGIGNEQYF.

The chain combines TRBV4-2 with TRBJ1-2; the D is unclear. Between the trimmed V and J ends, which lost 0 bases and 6 bases, there was a span of 5 bases. Germline CDR1 reads LGHNA; CDR2 reads YNFKEQ. The CDR3 sequence is 12 residues long. CDR3 nucleotide sequence: TGTGCCAGCAGCCAAGAGAGTCATGGCTACACCTTC. Its translation is CASSQESHGYTF.

The count of this clone is one. The chain uses TRBV9 and TRBJ1-3; no clear D gene. CDR1 SGDLS and CDR2 YYNGEE come from the germline V gene. The CDR3 spans 15 residues. With 4 bases removed from V and 0 bases from J, the gap between germline ends came to 11 bases. The CDR3 is CASSPRSFSGNTIYF. CDR3 nucleotide sequence: TGTGCCAGCAGCCCCCGTAGCTTCTCTGGAAACACCATATATTTT. The full variable domain, completed using reference TRBV9 and TRBJ1-3, is DSGVTQTPKHLITATGQRVTLRCSPRSGDLSVYWYQQSLDQGLQFLIQYYNGEERAKGNILERFSAQQFPDLHSELNLSSLELGDSALYFCASSPRSFSGNTIYFGEGSWLTVV.

This clone has just a few counts. The chain has TRBV19 and TRBJ1-1; 10 bases map to TRBD1. This CDR3 contains 15 residues. Germline V gene lookup returns CDR1 LNHDA and CDR2 SQIVND (reference sequence). Trimming cost V 3 bases and J 1 base; bases outside gene matches: 2. The CDR3 bases are TGTGCCAGTAGTATCCGGACAGGGGGGAACACTGAAGCTTTCTTT. It codes for CASSIRTGGNTEAFF. The entire variable domain, with the rest obtained from reference TRBV19 and TRBJ1-1, is as follows: DGGITQSPKYLFRKEGQNVTLSCEQNLNHDAMYWYRQDPGQGLRLIYYSQIVNDFQKGDIAEGYSVSREKKESFPLTVTSAQKNPTAFYLCASSIRTGGNTEAFFGQGTRLTVV.

The DNA of the CDR3 is TGTGCCAGCAGCACGCTCCCTGGGACAGGCGTCTCTGGGGCCAACGTCCTGACTTTC. Translating it yields CASSTLPGTGVSGANVLTF. This chain uses TRBV7-3 with TRBJ2-6; TRBD1 aligns across 8 bases. The germline CDR1 and CDR2 sequences are SGHTA and FQGTGA. V trimming: 5 bases; J trimming: 0 bases; junction bases outside the gene matches: 12. The CDR3 covers 19 residues.

The CDR3 loop reads CASSQDRPETQYF. The CDR3 DNA reads as TGTGCCAGCAGCCAGGACAGGCCTGAGACCCAGTACTTC. The chain links TRBV7-8 to TRBJ2-5, with 7 bases fitting TRBD1. The CDR3 totals 13 residues. Germline assignment: CDR1 SGHVS and CDR2 FQNEAQ. J was trimmed by 5 bases and V by 5 bases; bases with no gene match: 5. Complete variable domain (other parts from reference TRBV7-8 and TRBJ2-5): GAGVSQSPRYKVAKRGQDVALRCDPISGHVSLFWYQQALGQGPEFLTYFQNEAQLDKSGLPSDRFFAERPEGSVSTLKIQRTQQEDSAVYLCASSQDRPETQYFGPGTRLLVL.

This clone was observed once. This chain uses TRBV10-3 with TRBJ1-5, with D possibly matching TRBD1 (6 bases). CDR1 is ENHRY, CDR2 SYGVKD, per germline. The CDR3 has 13 amino acids. Trimming stripped 10 bases from V and 2 bases from J, with 12 bases between. CDR3 loop: CATRGLGNQPQHF. In DNA form, the CDR3 reads TGTGCCACAAGGGGGTTAGGCAATCAGCCCCAGCATTTT.

The rearrangement joins TRBV6-1 to TRBJ2-7, with 9 bases that match TRBD1. With V trimmed by 7 bases and J by 6 bases, 4 bases remained unmatched. CDR3 size: 12 residues. Germline-derived CDR1 and CDR2 are MNHNS and SASEGT. The CDR3 nucleotides are TGTGCCAGCACGGGGGACAGGGCCGAGCAGTACTTC. This encodes CASTGDRAEQYF.

The V gene is TRBV27, the J gene TRBJ2-3; possible D gene TRBD1, 6 bases. The CDR3 extends over 15 amino acids. The ends were cut back, 4 bases at V and 0 bases at J, with 11 bases in the middle. The germline CDR1 and CDR2 sequences are MNHEY and SMNVEV (reference sequence). CDR3 sequence: CASSSRQVSTDTQYF. The DNA for the CDR3 is TGTGCCAGCAGTTCCCGACAGGTTAGCACAGATACGCAGTATTTT.

There are a few counts of this clone. The rearrangement links TRBV7-9 to TRBJ2-1; perhaps TRBD2 as D (6 bases). This CDR3 comprises 14 residues. V lost 3 bases and J 7 bases, leaving 13 bases between the germline ends. CDR1 is SEHNR and CDR2 is FQNEAQ in the germline V gene (reference sequence). As DNA, the CDR3 is TGTGCCAGCAGCTTTAGCGCGGGGCGGAATGAGCAGTTCTTC. Protein product: CASSFSAGRNEQFF. The full variable domain, its missing parts supplied by reference TRBV7-9 and TRBJ2-1, is DTGVSQNPRHKITKRGQNVTFRCDPISEHNRLYWYRQTLGQGPEFLTYFQNEAQLEKSRLLSDRFSAERPKGSFSTLEIQRTEQGDSAMYLCASSFSAGRNEQFFGPGTRLTVL.

This clone was observed once. For the CDR3, the DNA is TGTGCCTGGAGTGCTCGACAGGGCCGGACTGGCTACACCTTC. It specifies CAWSARQGRTGYTF. The chain employs TRBV30 and TRBJ1-2; 7 bases are a match to TRBD1. Germline V gene sequence: CDR1 GTSNPN, CDR2 SVGIG (reference sequence). Unmatched junction bases numbered 9, after V lost 1 base and J lost 7 bases. The CDR3 spans 14 residues.